A selection of T cell receptor beta chains follows, all from one sample in a study of identical twins. From the 5' RACE reads, TCRdb called clonotypes with MiXCR, one entry per CDR3 protein. The sample has around 370,000 distinct CDR3 sequences; roughly 9% are singletons. The sample taken for sequencing was naive T cells sorted from blood. Receptors originate from a woman between 50 and 59 years old in good health. The CDR3 runs from the conserved cysteine through the conserved F or W. D genes are given only for firm matches. Expanded clones get a size class; other rows say once, few or many, or leave the size out.

V: TRBV12-3/TRBV12-4
size: .
J: TRBJ2-5
D: .
CDR3: CASGVAPRLEETQYF
DNA: TGTGCCAGCGGAGTAGCACCACGGTTGGAGGAGACCCAGTACTTC

V: TRBV29-1
size: many
J: TRBJ1-1
D: .
CDR3: CSVEYGGNTEAFF
DNA: TGCAGCGTTGAGTACGGAGGGAACACTGAAGCTTTCTTT

V: TRBV7-9
size: few
J: TRBJ2-4
D: TRBD2
CDR3: CASSSQTSGGIQYF
DNA: TGTGCCAGCAGCTCTCAGACTAGCGGCGGCATTCAGTACTTC

V: TRBV6-2/TRBV6-3
size: few
J: TRBJ2-1
D: TRBD1
CDR3: CASLDRGKQFF
DNA: TGTGCCAGCCTGGACAGGGGGAAGCAGTTCTTC

V: TRBV20-1
size: few
J: TRBJ2-1
D: .
CDR3: CSARQSSFYNEQFF
DNA: TGCAGTGCTAGACAGAGTTCCTTCTACAATGAGCAGTTCTTC

V: TRBV20-1
size: few
J: TRBJ2-5
D: TRBD2
CDR3: CSALLAGGPKETQYF
DNA: TGCAGTGCTCTACTAGCGGGAGGGCCGAAAGAGACCCAGTACTTC

V: TRBV19
size: few
J: TRBJ2-1
D: .
CDR3: CASSTLYYEQFF
DNA: TGTGCCAGTAGTACCCTATATTATGAGCAGTTCTTC

V: TRBV9
size: few
J: TRBJ1-3
D: .
CDR3: CASSVSPGGVSLPGNTIYF
DNA: TGTGCCAGCAGCGTATCACCGGGAGGAGTGAGCTTACCTGGAAACACCATATATTTT

V: TRBV5-6
size: few
J: TRBJ2-1
D: TRBD2
CDR3: CASSLGLAEGNEQFF
DNA: TGTGCCAGCAGCTTAGGACTAGCGGAGGGGAATGAGCAGTTCTTC

V: TRBV9
size: many
J: TRBJ2-3
D: .
CDR3: CASSFRAGTDTQYF
DNA: TGTGCCAGCAGCTTCCGGGCCGGGACAGATACGCAGTATTTT

V: TRBV12-3/TRBV12-4
size: .
J: TRBJ2-1
D: TRBD2
CDR3: CAAREGSYNEQFF
DNA: TGTGCAGCCAGGGAGGGGTCCTACAATGAGCAGTTCTTC

V: TRBV7-8
size: .
J: TRBJ2-1
D: .
CDR3: CASSLAGDTHNEQFF
DNA: TGTGCCAGCAGCTTAGCGGGAGATACCCACAATGAGCAGTTCTTC

V: TRBV7-2
size: few
J: TRBJ2-1
D: .
CDR3: CASSFREVGDLSYNEQFF
DNA: TGTGCCAGCAGCTTTAGAGAGGTCGGAGACCTCTCCTACAATGAGCAGTTCTTC

V: TRBV10-3
size: many
J: TRBJ2-3
D: .
CDR3: CAISSGVTRDTQYF
DNA: TGTGCCATCAGTTCGGGAGTTACTAGAGATACGCAGTATTTT

V: TRBV7-8
size: .
J: TRBJ1-1
D: .
CDR3: CASSLARQAEAFF
DNA: TGTGCCAGCAGCTTAGCTCGACAGGCTGAAGCTTTCTTT

V: TRBV24-1
size: .
J: TRBJ2-5
D: .
CDR3: CATSELGLGETQYF
DNA: TGTGCCACCAGTGAGTTGGGATTGGGGGAGACCCAGTACTTC

V: TRBV7-7
size: many
J: TRBJ2-5
D: .
CDR3: CASSRGTSGGTQYF
DNA: TGTGCCAGCAGCCGAGGGACCTCAGGAGGGACCCAGTACTTC

V: TRBV14
size: many
J: TRBJ2-1
D: TRBD2
CDR3: CASSQDQGLAGVLWSSYNEQFF
DNA: TGTGCCAGCAGCCAAGATCAGGGACTAGCGGGAGTACTATGGAGCTCCTACAATGAGCAGTTCTTC

V: TRBV6-2/TRBV6-3
size: many
J: TRBJ1-1
D: TRBD1
CDR3: CASTKQGANTEAFF
DNA: TGTGCCAGCACCAAACAGGGGGCAAACACTGAAGCTTTCTTT

V: TRBV5-6
size: few
J: TRBJ1-3
D: .
CDR3: CASSLGQLSSGNTIYF
DNA: TGTGCCAGCAGCTTAGGACAGCTTTCCTCTGGAAACACCATATATTTT

V: TRBV5-1
size: few
J: TRBJ1-2
D: TRBD1
CDR3: CASSFSGTDGYTF
DNA: TGCGCCAGCAGCTTTTCCGGGACAGATGGCTACACCTTC

V: TRBV6-5
size: .
J: TRBJ2-1
D: .
CDR3: CASSQGLDYNEQFF
DNA: TGTGCCAGCAGTCAAGGACTCGACTACAATGAGCAGTTCTTC

V: TRBV27
size: .
J: TRBJ2-7
D: TRBD2
CDR3: CASKGGLAGVYEQYF
DNA: TGTGCCAGCAAAGGAGGACTAGCGGGAGTTTACGAGCAGTACTTC

V: TRBV7-9
size: .
J: TRBJ1-3
D: TRBD1
CDR3: CASSTSTGTAISGNTIYF
DNA: TGTGCCAGCAGCACATCAACCGGGACAGCCATCTCTGGAAACACCATATATTTT

V: TRBV5-1
size: few
J: TRBJ2-3
D: TRBD2
CDR3: CASSRAGVVTDTQYF
DNA: TGCGCCAGCAGCCGAGCGGGGGTGGTCACAGATACGCAGTATTTT

V: TRBV21-1
size: few
J: TRBJ1-5
D: .
CDR3: CASSIPIFDPINQPQHF
DNA: TGTGCCAGCAGCATACCTATATTCGACCCGATCAATCAGCCCCAGCATTTT

V: TRBV12-3/TRBV12-4
size: many
J: TRBJ2-1
D: TRBD2
CDR3: CASSLATRPKTSGSLNEQFF
DNA: TGTGCCAGCAGTTTAGCCACTCGACCTAAGACTAGCGGGAGTCTGAATGAGCAGTTCTTC

V: TRBV7-8
size: .
J: TRBJ2-1
D: TRBD2
CDR3: CASSLDPGLAGLEGYNEQFF
DNA: TGTGCCAGCAGCTTGGACCCGGGACTAGCGGGACTGGAAGGCTACAATGAGCAGTTCTTC

V: TRBV12-3/TRBV12-4
size: many
J: TRBJ1-2
D: TRBD1
CDR3: CASSDLDRGPYGYTF
DNA: TGTGCCAGCAGTGACCTTGACAGGGGACCATATGGCTACACCTTC

V: TRBV6-5
size: few
J: TRBJ1-2
D: .
CDR3: CASTKSRAADYGYTF
DNA: TGTGCCAGCACCAAATCGAGGGCGGCTGACTATGGCTACACCTTC